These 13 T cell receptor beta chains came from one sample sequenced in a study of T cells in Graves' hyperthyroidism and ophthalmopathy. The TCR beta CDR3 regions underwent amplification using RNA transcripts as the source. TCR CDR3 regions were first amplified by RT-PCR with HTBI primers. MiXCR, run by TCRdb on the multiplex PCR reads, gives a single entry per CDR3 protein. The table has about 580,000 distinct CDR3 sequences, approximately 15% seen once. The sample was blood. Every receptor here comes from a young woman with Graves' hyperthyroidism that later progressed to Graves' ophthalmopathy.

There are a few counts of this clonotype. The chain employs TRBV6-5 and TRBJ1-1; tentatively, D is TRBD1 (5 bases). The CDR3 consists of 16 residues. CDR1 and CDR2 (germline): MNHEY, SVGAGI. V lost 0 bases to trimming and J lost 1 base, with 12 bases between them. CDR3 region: CASSYSSGGENTEAFF. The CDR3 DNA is TGTGCCAGCAGTTACTCGTCGGGGGGGGAGAACACTGAAGCTTTCTTT.

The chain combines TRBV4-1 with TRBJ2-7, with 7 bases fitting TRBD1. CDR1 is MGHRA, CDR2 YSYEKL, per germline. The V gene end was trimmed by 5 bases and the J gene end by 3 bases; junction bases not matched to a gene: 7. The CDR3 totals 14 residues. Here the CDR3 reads CASSTPGQFYEQYF. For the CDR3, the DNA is TGCGCCAGCAGCACACCGGGACAGTTCTACGAGCAGTACTTC.

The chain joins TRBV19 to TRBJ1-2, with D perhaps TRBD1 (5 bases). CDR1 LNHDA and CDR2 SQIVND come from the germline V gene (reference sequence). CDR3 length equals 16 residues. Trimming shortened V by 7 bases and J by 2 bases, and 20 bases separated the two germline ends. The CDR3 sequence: CASISAGGSENYGYTF. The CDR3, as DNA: TGTGCCAGTATCTCGGCCGGGGGGTCCGAGAACTATGGCTACACCTTC.

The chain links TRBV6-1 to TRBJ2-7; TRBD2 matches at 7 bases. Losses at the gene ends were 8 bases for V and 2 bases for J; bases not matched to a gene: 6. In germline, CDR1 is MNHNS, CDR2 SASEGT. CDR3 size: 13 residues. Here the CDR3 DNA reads TGTGCCAGCGGGAAGCGGGGTACCTACGAGCAGTACTTC. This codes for CASGKRGTYEQYF.

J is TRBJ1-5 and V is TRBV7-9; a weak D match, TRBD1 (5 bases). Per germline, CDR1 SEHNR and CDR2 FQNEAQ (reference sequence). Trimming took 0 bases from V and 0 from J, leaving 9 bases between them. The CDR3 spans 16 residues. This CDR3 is CASSLAAGISNQPQHF. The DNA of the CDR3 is TGTGCCAGCAGCTTAGCTGCAGGGATTAGCAATCAGCCCCAGCATTTT.

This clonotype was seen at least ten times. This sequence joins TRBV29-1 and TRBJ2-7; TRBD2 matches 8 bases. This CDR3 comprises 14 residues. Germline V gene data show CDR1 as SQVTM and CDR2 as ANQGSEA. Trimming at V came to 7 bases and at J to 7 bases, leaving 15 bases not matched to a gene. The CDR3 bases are TGCAGCGCCCACGGGGTAGCGGGAAACCGGGAGCAGTACTTC. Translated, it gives CSAHGVAGNREQYF.

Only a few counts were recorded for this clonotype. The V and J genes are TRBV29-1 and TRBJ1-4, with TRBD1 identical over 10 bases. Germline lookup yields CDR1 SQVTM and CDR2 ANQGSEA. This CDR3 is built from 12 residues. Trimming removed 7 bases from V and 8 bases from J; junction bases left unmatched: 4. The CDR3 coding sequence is TGCAGCGGGGGGACAGGGGCCGAAAAACTGTTTTTT. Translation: CSGGTGAEKLFF. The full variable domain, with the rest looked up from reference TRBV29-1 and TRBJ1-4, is SAVISQKPSRDICQRGTSLTIQCQVDSQVTMMFWYRQQPGQSLTLIATANQGSEATYESGFVIDKFPISRPNLTFSTLTVSNMSPEDSSIYLCSGGTGAEKLFFGSGTQLSVL.

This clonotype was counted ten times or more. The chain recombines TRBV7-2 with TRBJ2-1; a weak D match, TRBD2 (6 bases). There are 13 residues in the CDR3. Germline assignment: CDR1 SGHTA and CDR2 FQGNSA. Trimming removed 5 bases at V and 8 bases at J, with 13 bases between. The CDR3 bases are TGTGCCAGCAGCACCCTAACTAGCTATGAGCAGTTCTTC. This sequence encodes CASSTLTSYEQFF.

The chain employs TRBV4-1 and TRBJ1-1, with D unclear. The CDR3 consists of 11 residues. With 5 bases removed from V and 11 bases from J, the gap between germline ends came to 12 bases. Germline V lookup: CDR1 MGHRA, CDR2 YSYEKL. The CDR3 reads CASSSLSGAFF. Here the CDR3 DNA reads TGCGCCAGCAGCTCGCTCTCTGGGGCTTTCTTT.

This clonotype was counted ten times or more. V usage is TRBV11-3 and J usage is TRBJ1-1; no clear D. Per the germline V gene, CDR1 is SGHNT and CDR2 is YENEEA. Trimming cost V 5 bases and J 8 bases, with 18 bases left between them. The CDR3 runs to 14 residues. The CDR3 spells CASSLREVSGEAFF. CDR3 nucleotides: TGTGCCAGCAGCCTACGGGAGGTCAGTGGAGAAGCTTTCTTT.

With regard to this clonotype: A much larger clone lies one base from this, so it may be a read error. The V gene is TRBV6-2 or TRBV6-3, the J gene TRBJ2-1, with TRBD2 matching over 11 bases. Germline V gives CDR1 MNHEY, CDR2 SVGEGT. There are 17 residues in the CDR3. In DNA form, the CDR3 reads TGTGGCAGCAGTTACCCCACAACTAGCGGGAGTAGGTATGAGCAGTTCTTC. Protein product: CGSSYPTTSGSRYEQFF.

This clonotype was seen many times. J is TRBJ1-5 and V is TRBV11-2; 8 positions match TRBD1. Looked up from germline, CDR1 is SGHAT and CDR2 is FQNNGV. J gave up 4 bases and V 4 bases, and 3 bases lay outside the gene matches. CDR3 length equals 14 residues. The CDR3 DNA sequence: TGTGCCAGCAGCTCTCAGGGGGCAAATCAGCCCCAGCATTTT. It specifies CASSSQGANQPQHF.

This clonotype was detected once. The CDR3 is CASSLSDRAGELFF. DNA for the CDR3: TGTGCCAGCAGCTTATCTGACAGGGCCGGGGAGCTGTTTTTT. The chain joins TRBV11-3 to TRBJ2-2, with 7 bases matching TRBD1. The J segment lost 6 bases and the V segment lost 2 bases, leaving 3 bases of the junction unmatched. This CDR3 has 14 residues. In germline, CDR1 is SGHNT, CDR2 YENEEA. Combining the CDR3 with reference TRBV11-3 and TRBJ2-2 gives the whole variable domain EAGVVQSPRYKIIEKKQPVAFWCNPISGHNTLYWYLQNLGQGPELLIRYENEEAVDDSQLPKDRFSAERLKGVDSTLKIQPAELGDSAVYLCASSLSDRAGELFFGEGSRLTVL.